At least ten counts were recorded for the clone carrying this T cell receptor (beta chain). Its antigen is not known. The record originates from a study of CD8 T cells in ankylosing spondylitis. CDR1 and CDR2 from the germline V gene are DFQATT and SNEGSKA (reference sequence). This CDR3 is 16 amino acids long. The J segment lost 4 bases and the V segment lost 2 bases, leaving 7 bases of the junction unmatched. TCRdb re-derived calls from the 5' RACE reads in MiXCR, one entry per CDR3 protein. The table lists about 36,000 distinct CDR3 sequences, 5.5% to 7.5% of them singletons. Overall study findings and caveats: Matched ankylosing spondylitis synovial fluid reportedly contained a significantly enriched population of disease-linked clones.

The sample comprised blood, either unsorted or a sorted T cell fraction (not recorded which). The receptor was derived from a male donor with ankylosing spondylitis or in good health (not recorded which). V is TRBV20-1 and J is TRBJ2-2, with TRBD2 matching 10 bases. The CDR3 sequence: CSARTFGTSATGELFF. CDR3 DNA sequence: TGCAGTGCTAGAACCTTCGGGACTAGCGCCACCGGGGAGCTGTTTTTT.